Listed below are T cell receptor beta chains from one sample, sequenced in a study of blood T cell repertoires in COVID-19. Using immunoSEQ multiplex PCR, the repertoire was profiled, and TCRdb retains in-frame clones only, with some absent. Here the sample spans about 350,000 clones, less than 90% being singletons. Sequencing was done on a sample of PBMCs or T cells enriched from blood (not recorded which). The receptor set was obtained from a young woman who had recovered from COVID-19. CDR3s include the opening cysteine and the closing phenylalanine or tryptophan. A D gene is named only where the DNA matches it firmly. Where a row states a size, it is once, few, many or the class of an expanded clone; other rows omit it.

V	length	J	D	size	DNA	CDR3
TRBV12-3/TRBV12-4	13	TRBJ2-1	NA	NA	TGTGCCAGCACCGGACAGGAGGGAGCGGAGCAGTTCTTC	CASTGQEGAEQFF
TRBV19	16	TRBJ1-2	TRBD1	NA	TGTGCCAGTAGTATGTCAGCAACGGCAGGGGGCTATGGCTACACCTTC	CASSMSATAGGYGYTF
TRBV30	12	TRBJ1-1	NA	NA	TGTGCCTGGGGGAGTACCGGCACTGAAGCTTTCTTT	CAWGSTGTEAFF
TRBV12-3/TRBV12-4	12	TRBJ2-7	NA	NA	TGTGCCAGCAGTGGGACGGGGAGGAAGCAGTACTTC	CASSGTGRKQYF
TRBV2	12	TRBJ1-1	NA	NA	TGTGCCAGAGAAAAACTAGGGTTTGAAGCTTTCTTT	CAREKLGFEAFF
TRBV27	13	TRBJ1-2	NA	NA	TGTGCCAGCAGCCTCGGTATTAACTATGGCTACACCTTC	CASSLGINYGYTF
TRBV9	17	TRBJ2-2	TRBD1	NA	TGTGCCAGCAGCGTAGAAATAAAGGGGGCCAGGGCTCGGGAGCTGTTTTTT	CASSVEIKGARARELFF
TRBV12-3/TRBV12-4	13	TRBJ1-1	NA	once	TGTGCCAGCAGCGTCCAGGGAAACACTGAAGCTTTCTTT	CASSVQGNTEAFF
TRBV6-5	15	TRBJ2-7	TRBD1	NA	TGTGCCAGCAGTTTCGGGACAGGGGACAGGTACGAGCAGTACTTC	CASSFGTGDRYEQYF
TRBV2	15	TRBJ1-5	NA	NA	TGTGCCAGCAGTGAAACTGGGGGGGGCAATCAGCCCCAGCATTTT	CASSETGGGNQPQHF
TRBV5-1	16	TRBJ2-5	TRBD2	NA	TGCGCCAGCAGTATTTCCGGGACTAGCGGGGGGGAGACCCAGTACTTC	CASSISGTSGGETQYF
TRBV3-1/TRBV3-2	15	TRBJ1-1	NA	NA	TGTGCCAGCAGCCAAGATCGGACGGGGGTACCTGAAGCTTTCTTT	CASSQDRTGVPEAFF
TRBV19	14	TRBJ1-1	NA	NA	TGTGCCAGTAGTAAGGCGGGCGGGTACACTGAAGCTTTCTTT	CASSKAGGYTEAFF
TRBV2	16	TRBJ2-1	TRBD2	NA	TGTGCCAGCACTAGCGGGAGGCTGAGCTCCTACAATGAGCAGTTCTTC	CASTSGRLSSYNEQFF
TRBV27	15	TRBJ2-3	NA	NA	TGTGCCAGCAGTCCACAGGGACAACGCACAGATACGCAGTATTTT	CASSPQGQRTDTQYF
TRBV4-1	16	TRBJ2-2	NA	NA	TGCGCCAGCAGCCAGGGCTTCGGACAACGCACCGGGGAGCTGTTTTTT	CASSQGFGQRTGELFF
TRBV5-4	18	TRBJ2-2	TRBD2	NA	TGTGCCAGCAGCATTGGGGGACTAGCGGCCGCGAACACCGGGGAGCTGTTTTTT	CASSIGGLAAANTGELFF
TRBV9	13	TRBJ2-2	NA	few	TGTGCCAGCAGCGCTAGAGCGGGCGGGGAGCTGTTTTTT	CASSARAGGELFF
TRBV7-9	15	TRBJ2-1	TRBD1	NA	TGTGCCAGCAGCTACCGGGACAGGGGCTACAATGAGCAGTTCTTC	CASSYRDRGYNEQFF
TRBV13	14	TRBJ2-7	NA	NA	TGTGCCAGCAGCTCGTCAGTTGATCACTACGAGCAGTACTTC	CASSSSVDHYEQYF
TRBV29-1	14	TRBJ2-2	NA	once	TGCAGCGTTACGACTGGGAGTAACACCGGGGAGCTGTTTTTT	CSVTTGSNTGELFF
TRBV7-9	15	TRBJ1-6	NA	NA	TGTGCCAGCAGCTTTGGATCGCCGGGTTATTCACCCCTCCACTTT	CASSFGSPGYSPLHF
TRBV7-8	14	TRBJ1-1	TRBD1	NA	TGTGCCAGCAGAACCGGGACAGAGAACACTGAAGCTTTCTTT	CASRTGTENTEAFF
TRBV27	16	TRBJ2-1	TRBD2	NA	TGTGCCAGCAGTTTAAAACAGCGGGAGGTTTACAATGAGCAGTTCTTC	CASSLKQREVYNEQFF
TRBV6-2/TRBV6-3	13	TRBJ2-5	NA	NA	TGTGCCAGCAGCCTCCTAGTGGAAGAGACCCAGTACTTC	CASSLLVEETQYF
TRBV5-1	12	TRBJ2-7	TRBD1	NA	TGCGCCAGCAGCCATGACAGGGGCGAGCAGTACTTC	CASSHDRGEQYF
TRBV28	15	TRBJ1-2	NA	NA	TGTGCCAGCAGTCTAACGGGGACACTGAACTATGGCTACACCTTC	CASSLTGTLNYGYTF
TRBV28	19	TRBJ2-7	NA	NA	TGTGCCAGCAGCCCCCAAAGGGCAGGGGGGCCTGGTCACCCCTACGAGCAGTACTTC	CASSPQRAGGPGHPYEQYF
TRBV19	16	TRBJ2-1	NA	many	TGTGCCAGTAGTGCCGGACAGTCGAGCTCCTACAATGAGCAGTTCTTC	CASSAGQSSSYNEQFF
TRBV30	14	TRBJ1-5	NA	NA	TGTGCCTGGAGTCCCTCGTCGCGGGATCAGCCCCAGCATTTT	CAWSPSSRDQPQHF
TRBV2	13	TRBJ1-2	TRBD1	NA	TGTGCCAGCAGCAAGGGACAGGGATTGGGATACACCTTC	CASSKGQGLGYTF
TRBV9	15	TRBJ2-2	NA	once	TGTGCCAGCAGCCCCCCTGGACAGAACACCGGGGAGCTGTTTTTT	CASSPPGQNTGELFF
TRBV10-1	13	TRBJ1-5	NA	NA	TGCGCCAGCAGTGCCCAGACAAATCAGCCCCAGCATTTT	CASSAQTNQPQHF
TRBV28	14	TRBJ2-7	NA	NA	TGTGCCAGCAGGATACGGGGGAGGTCCTTCGAGCAGTACTTC	CASRIRGRSFEQYF
TRBV7-9	14	TRBJ2-7	NA	NA	TGTGCCAGCAGCCGAACCGGTCAGGCCTACGAGCAGTACTTC	CASSRTGQAYEQYF
TRBV4-2	16	TRBJ2-5	TRBD2	many	TGTGCCAGCAGCCAAGAGCCCAGCGGGGGGGCGGAGACCCAGTACTTC	CASSQEPSGGAETQYF
TRBV2	15	TRBJ1-4	TRBD1	NA	TGTGCCAGCAGCGGGGACAGGGGACTCAATGAAAAACTGTTTTTT	CASSGDRGLNEKLFF
TRBV14	15	TRBJ1-1	TRBD1	NA	TGTGCCAGCTCCACCCACTACAGGGGGGCCACTGAAGCTTTCTTT	CASSTHYRGATEAFF
TRBV10-3	15	TRBJ2-1	TRBD2	NA	TGTGCCATCAGGGCAAGACTAGCGGGAGACAATGAGCAGTTCTTC	CAIRARLAGDNEQFF
TRBV5-1	16	TRBJ2-3	NA	NA	TGCGCCAGCAGCTTGGGAGCCATGCTGAGCACAGATACGCAGTATTTT	CASSLGAMLSTDTQYF
TRBV3-1/TRBV3-2	15	TRBJ2-7	TRBD1	few	TGTGCCAGCAGCCAAGATCTTGGGACAGGCGGCGAGCAGTACTTC	CASSQDLGTGGEQYF
TRBV28	16	TRBJ2-2	NA	NA	TGTGCCAGCAGTTCCGCCGGGTCCGGGAACACCGGGGAGCTGTTTTTT	CASSSAGSGNTGELFF
TRBV4-1	14	TRBJ2-2	NA	NA	TGCGCCAGCAGCCAGGCGGTCCCCACCGGGGAGCTGTTTTTT	CASSQAVPTGELFF
TRBV5-1	15	TRBJ1-1	TRBD1	NA	TGCGCCAGCAGGGTAACGGGACAGCCGATCACTGAAGCTTTCTTT	CASRVTGQPITEAFF
TRBV11-3	16	TRBJ2-1	NA	NA	TGTGCCAGCAGCTTAGATCGGCGAGGGGGATCTGAAGAGCAGTTCTTC	CASSLDRRGGSEEQFF
TRBV6-5	12	TRBJ2-1	NA	NA	TGTGCCAGCAGCCGGGGTCACAATGAGCAGTTCTTC	CASSRGHNEQFF
TRBV13	14	TRBJ1-4	TRBD1	NA	TGTGCCAGCAGCTTCGGGACAGAGAATGAAAAACTGTTTTTT	CASSFGTENEKLFF
TRBV5-1	16	TRBJ2-2	NA	NA	TGCGCCAGCGGCCCCTCGCGACAGACGAACACCGGGGAGCTGTTTTTT	CASGPSRQTNTGELFF
TRBV2	13	TRBJ1-1	NA	NA	TGTGCCAGTTTCCGGGGGGAGGGCACTGAAGCTTTCTTT	CASFRGEGTEAFF
TRBV24-1	17	TRBJ2-1	TRBD2	NA	TGTGCCACCAGGGGGGGTATACTAGCGGGAGGTCCGAATGAGCAGTTCTTC	CATRGGILAGGPNEQFF
TRBV3-1/TRBV3-2	13	TRBJ2-3	NA	NA	TGTGCCAGCAGCCCAGGCTACACAGATACGCAGTATTTT	CASSPGYTDTQYF
TRBV28	14	TRBJ1-2	TRBD1	NA	TGTGCCAGCAGTTTAGGGGACAGGGTTGAAGGCTACACCTTC	CASSLGDRVEGYTF
TRBV30	14	TRBJ1-5	TRBD1	NA	TGTGCCTGGAGTGCGACAGGGATTGATCAGCCCCAGCATTTT	CAWSATGIDQPQHF
TRBV28	13	TRBJ1-2	NA	NA	TGTGCCAGCAGTTTCGTACAGAACTATGGCTACACCTTC	CASSFVQNYGYTF
TRBV7-8	13	TRBJ2-7	NA	NA	TGTGCCAGCAGCTTAACAGGTACCTACGAGCAGTACTTC	CASSLTGTYEQYF
TRBV5-1	15	TRBJ2-5	NA	once	TGCGCCAGCAGCTTGGAAGTCTCCCTGGAGGGGACCCAGTACTTC	CASSLEVSLEGTQYF
TRBV11-2	14	TRBJ1-1	NA	NA	TGTGCCAGCAGCTTCGGACAGCTTAGTGCTGAAGCTTTCTTT	CASSFGQLSAEAFF
TRBV3-1/TRBV3-2	15	TRBJ2-3	TRBD2	NA	TGTGCCAGTAAAATGGCGGGGGAACCCACAGATACGCAGTATTTT	CASKMAGEPTDTQYF
TRBV7-3	15	TRBJ2-5	TRBD1	NA	TGTGCCAGCAGCCCTGGGACAGGGGGTTGGGAGACCCAGTACTTC	CASSPGTGGWETQYF